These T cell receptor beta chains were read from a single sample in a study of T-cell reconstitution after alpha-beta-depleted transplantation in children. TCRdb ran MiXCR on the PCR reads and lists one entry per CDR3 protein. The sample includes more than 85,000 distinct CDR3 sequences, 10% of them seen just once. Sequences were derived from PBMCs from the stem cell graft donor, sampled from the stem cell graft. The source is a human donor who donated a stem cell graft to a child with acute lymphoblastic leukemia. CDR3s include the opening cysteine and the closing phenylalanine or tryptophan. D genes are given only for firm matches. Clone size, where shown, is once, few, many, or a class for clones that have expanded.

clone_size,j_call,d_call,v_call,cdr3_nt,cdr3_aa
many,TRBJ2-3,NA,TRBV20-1,TGCAGTGCTAGAGACGGCGGGACTTCGGGCACAGATACGAAGTATTTT,CSARDGGTSGTDTKYF
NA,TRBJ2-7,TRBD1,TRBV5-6,TGTGCCAGCAGCTTGTGGACAGGGGGTAACGAGCATTACTTC,CASSLWTGGNEHYF
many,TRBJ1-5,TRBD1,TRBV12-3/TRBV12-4,TGTGCCAGCACACAGGGGTTTCAGCCCCAGCATTTT,CASTQGFQPQHF
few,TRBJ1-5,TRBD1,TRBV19,TGTGCCAGTAGTCCCCAGACAGGGGCTAGCCAGCCCCAGCATTTT,CASSPQTGASQPQHF
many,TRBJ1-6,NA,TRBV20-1,TGCAGTGCTAGAGGGGGAGGGGGTTGGTCACCCCTCCACTTT,CSARGGGGWSPLHF
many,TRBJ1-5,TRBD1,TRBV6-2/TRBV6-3,TGTGCCAGCAGTTATCGCCGGACAGGGCCTCAGCCCCAGCATTTT,CASSYRRTGPQPQHF
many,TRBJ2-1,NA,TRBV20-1,TGCAGTGCCAGTACGCTGAATGAGCAGTTCTTC,CSASTLNEQFF
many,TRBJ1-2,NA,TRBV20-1,TGCAGTGTTAAGAGATATGGGACTGGCTCTAACTATGGCTACACCTTC,CSVKRYGTGSNYGYTF
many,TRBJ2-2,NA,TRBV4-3,TGCGCCAGCAGCCAAGATATGGGGAACACCGGGGAGCTGTTTTTT,CASSQDMGNTGELFF
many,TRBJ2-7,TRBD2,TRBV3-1,TGTGCCAGCAGCCGACTAGCGGGACCCTACGAGCAGTACTTC,CASSRLAGPYEQYF
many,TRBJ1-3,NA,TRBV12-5,TGTGCTAGTGGTTTGGTACCGGCAGGGATGGAAAACACCATATATTTT,CASGLVPAGMENTIYF
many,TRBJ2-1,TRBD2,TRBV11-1,TGTGCCAGCAGCTTACGGCCCGTAGCGGGGGGCCCCAACAATGAGCAGTTCTTC,CASSLRPVAGGPNNEQFF
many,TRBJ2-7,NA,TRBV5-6,TGTGCCAGCAGCTTGGTCGGAGGGTCGCTAAGCCATCGAGAGCAGTACTTC,CASSLVGGSLSHREQYF
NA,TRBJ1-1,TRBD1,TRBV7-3,TGTGCCAGCAGCGCACGGGGGGGGACAGGGGGAACTGAAGCTTTCTTT,CASSARGGTGGTEAFF
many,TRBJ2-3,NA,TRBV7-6,TGTGCCAGCAGCTTAGAGTACAGCACAGATACGCAGTATTTT,CASSLEYSTDTQYF
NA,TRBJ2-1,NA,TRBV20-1,TGCAGTGCTACTTCCCCCCCTTCGGAGCAGTTCTTC,CSATSPPSEQFF
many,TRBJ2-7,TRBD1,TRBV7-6,TGTGCCAGCAGCTTAGCCGGACAGGGGAAGTACGAGCAGTACTTC,CASSLAGQGKYEQYF
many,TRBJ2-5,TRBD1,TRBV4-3,TGCGCCAGCAGCCAGGACAGGGGGCAGACCCAGTACTTC,CASSQDRGQTQYF
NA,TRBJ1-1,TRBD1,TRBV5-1,TGCGCCAGCAGCCGGGGGGACAGGGCCATGAACACTGAAGCTTTCTTT,CASSRGDRAMNTEAFF
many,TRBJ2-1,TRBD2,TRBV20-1,TGCAGTGCTTCCAGTGGGCGGGGGGCGGTCAATGAGCAGTTCTTC,CSASSGRGAVNEQFF
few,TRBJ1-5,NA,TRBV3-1,TGTGCCAGCAGCCCCGGGTCGGCAGAGCCGTCCAATCAGCCCCAGCATTTT,CASSPGSAEPSNQPQHF
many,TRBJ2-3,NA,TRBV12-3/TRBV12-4,TGTGCCAGCAGTTTAATCCCTAGCGCAGATACGCAGTATTTT,CASSLIPSADTQYF
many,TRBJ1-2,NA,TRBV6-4,TGTGCCAGCATCAAGAATGGCTACACCTTC,CASIKNGYTF
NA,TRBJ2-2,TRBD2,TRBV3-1,TGTGCCAGCAGCCAAGAACTAGCGGGAGTGATCACCGGGGAGCTGTTTTTT,CASSQELAGVITGELFF
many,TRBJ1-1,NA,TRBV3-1,TGTGCCAGCAGCCAAGCTGGGAAGACTGAAGCTTTCTTT,CASSQAGKTEAFF
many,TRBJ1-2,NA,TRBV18,TGTGCCAGCTTTCGAACGGGGGCCCAAGCTAACTATGGCTACACCTTC,CASFRTGAQANYGYTF
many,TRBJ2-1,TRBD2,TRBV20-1,TGCAGTGCCCTTCGACTAGCGGGAGGCCAGCTGGGCAATGAGCAGTTCTTC,CSALRLAGGQLGNEQFF
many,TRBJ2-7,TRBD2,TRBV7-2,TGTGCCAGCAGCCCCTGGGAGACGGGGGGCTACGAGCAGTACTTC,CASSPWETGGYEQYF
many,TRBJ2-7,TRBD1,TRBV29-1,TGCAGCGTCAGGCTAGACAGGGACTCCTACGAGCAGTACTTC,CSVRLDRDSYEQYF
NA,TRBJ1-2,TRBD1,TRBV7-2,TGTGCCAGCAGCTTAGAGTCCGGACAGGGATATGGCTACACCTTC,CASSLESGQGYGYTF
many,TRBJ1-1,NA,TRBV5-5,TGTGCCAGCCGGAGAGACCTGAACACTGAAGCTTTCTTT,CASRRDLNTEAFF
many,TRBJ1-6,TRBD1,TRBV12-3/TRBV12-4,TGTGCCAGCATCTCCGGGACAGGGAATTCACCCCTCCACTTT,CASISGTGNSPLHF
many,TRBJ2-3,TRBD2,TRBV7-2,TGTGCCAGCAGCATTAGCGGGAAGGTCACAGATACGCAGTATTTT,CASSISGKVTDTQYF
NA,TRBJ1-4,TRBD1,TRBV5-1,TGCGCCAGCAGCTCACGACAGGGTGCCGAAAAACTGTTTTTC,CASSSRQGAEKLFF
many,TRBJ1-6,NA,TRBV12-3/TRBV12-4,TGTGCCAGCAGTTTCAGACAGGTTGATAATTCACCCCTCCACTTT,CASSFRQVDNSPLHF
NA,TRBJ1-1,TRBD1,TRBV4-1,TGCGCCAGCAGCCAGTCGACAGGGGTGAACACTGAAGCTTTCTTT,CASSQSTGVNTEAFF
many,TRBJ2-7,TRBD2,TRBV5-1,TGCGCCAGCAGCTTGCCACTAGCGGTTTCCTACGAGCAGTACTTC,CASSLPLAVSYEQYF